The rows below give T cell receptor beta chains drawn from one sample of a study of technical replicates of blood from several donors. TCRdb keeps only in-frame clones here, not all; method: immunoSEQ multiplex PCR. The sample has 50,000 or so clones, 92% seen once. Sequencing was performed on PBMCs. Every receptor here comes from a human donor in good health. Some clones in this sample may be carry-over from other donors' samples. The CDR3 runs from the conserved cysteine through the conserved F or W. The D gene is left open where the match is weak. Only part of the rows carry a size: once, few, many, or a class if the clone is expanded.

J gene: TRBJ2-1
D gene: .
V gene: TRBV27
clone size: .
CDR3 DNA: TGTGCCAGCAGTTTCTACTCCTACAATGAGCAGTTCTTC
CDR3 protein: CASSFYSYNEQFF

J gene: TRBJ2-3
D gene: TRBD1
V gene: TRBV5-6
clone size: .
CDR3 DNA: TGTGCCAGCAGCTTGGGACTACAGGGGACAGATACGCAGTATTTT
CDR3 protein: CASSLGLQGTDTQYF

J gene: TRBJ2-3
D gene: TRBD2
V gene: TRBV7-8
clone size: once
CDR3 DNA: TGTGCCAGCAGCTCAAGACTAGCGGGGACCACAGATACGCAGTATTTT
CDR3 protein: CASSSRLAGTTDTQYF

J gene: TRBJ1-2
D gene: TRBD1
V gene: TRBV27
clone size: .
CDR3 DNA: TGTGCCAGCAGTTTATCGCACGGACAGGGGCTAAACTATGGCTACACCTTC
CDR3 protein: CASSLSHGQGLNYGYTF

J gene: TRBJ1-3
D gene: .
V gene: TRBV2
clone size: .
CDR3 DNA: TGTGCCAGCAGTGAAACCCCAGGGGCTGGAAACACCATATATTTT
CDR3 protein: CASSETPGAGNTIYF

J gene: TRBJ2-7
D gene: TRBD1
V gene: TRBV7-9
clone size: once
CDR3 DNA: TGTGCCAGCAGCCCCCACCCTGTGACAGGGACCGAGCAGTACTTC
CDR3 protein: CASSPHPVTGTEQYF

J gene: TRBJ2-7
D gene: .
V gene: TRBV5-4
clone size: .
CDR3 DNA: TGTGCCAGCAGCTCATCACCTACGGGACACGGGTACGAGCAGTACTTC
CDR3 protein: CASSSSPTGHGYEQYF

J gene: TRBJ2-2
D gene: .
V gene: TRBV4-2
clone size: .
CDR3 DNA: TGTGCCAGCAGCCAAGATCCCAGGGGCACCTTAGATCCGAACACCGGGGAGCTGTTTTTT
CDR3 protein: CASSQDPRGTLDPNTGELFF

J gene: TRBJ1-1
D gene: .
V gene: TRBV7-2
clone size: .
CDR3 DNA: TGTGCCAGCACCCTCGGGAACACTGAAGCTTTCTTT
CDR3 protein: CASTLGNTEAFF

J gene: TRBJ2-7
D gene: TRBD2
V gene: TRBV6-5
clone size: .
CDR3 DNA: TGTGCCAGCAGTTACCGGGGTTTAGCGGGTGATTCCGAGCAGTACTTC
CDR3 protein: CASSYRGLAGDSEQYF

J gene: TRBJ2-3
D gene: .
V gene: TRBV2
clone size: .
CDR3 DNA: TGTGCCAGCAGGTTGACTATGTCTAGCACAGATACGCAGTATTTT
CDR3 protein: CASRLTMSSTDTQYF

J gene: TRBJ2-1
D gene: TRBD2
V gene: TRBV10-3
clone size: .
CDR3 DNA: TGTGCCATCAGTAGGCGACTAGCGGGAGTCGAGCAGTTCTTC
CDR3 protein: CAISRRLAGVEQFF

J gene: TRBJ1-1
D gene: .
V gene: TRBV2
clone size: .
CDR3 DNA: TGTGCCAGCCGTGTAGGGGAGGGGACTGAAGCTTTCTTT
CDR3 protein: CASRVGEGTEAFF

J gene: TRBJ2-7
D gene: .
V gene: TRBV13
clone size: few
CDR3 DNA: TGTGCCAGCAGCCCCCTAGGGGAAAGCCCCTCCTACGAGCAGTACTTC
CDR3 protein: CASSPLGESPSYEQYF

J gene: TRBJ1-6
D gene: .
V gene: TRBV7-8
clone size: .
CDR3 DNA: TGTGCCAGCACATCCGGCAGGGTCGTGTATAATTCACCCCTCCACTTT
CDR3 protein: CASTSGRVVYNSPLHF

J gene: TRBJ2-2
D gene: TRBD1
V gene: TRBV5-4
clone size: few
CDR3 DNA: TGTGCCAGCAGCTTGGGAGACAGGGGGCGATCGAAGGAGCTGTTTTTT
CDR3 protein: CASSLGDRGRSKELFF

J gene: TRBJ2-2
D gene: .
V gene: TRBV18
clone size: .
CDR3 DNA: TGTGCCAGCTCACCACGACTAGATTGGTCCGGGGAGCTGTTTTTT
CDR3 protein: CASSPRLDWSGELFF

J gene: TRBJ2-3
D gene: .
V gene: TRBV29-1
clone size: .
CDR3 DNA: TGCAGCGTGGGGACCAGGGGTGCAGATACGCAGTATTTT
CDR3 protein: CSVGTRGADTQYF

J gene: TRBJ1-1
D gene: TRBD1
V gene: TRBV7-2
clone size: .
CDR3 DNA: TGTGCCAGCAGCGTACGACAGGGGGGGACTGAAGCTTTCTTT
CDR3 protein: CASSVRQGGTEAFF

J gene: TRBJ2-5
D gene: TRBD1
V gene: TRBV11-3
clone size: .
CDR3 DNA: TGTGCCAGCAGTCGCGGGACAGGAGATTCCGAGACCCAGTACTTC
CDR3 protein: CASSRGTGDSETQYF

J gene: TRBJ1-1
D gene: .
V gene: TRBV5-1
clone size: .
CDR3 DNA: TGCGCCAGCAGCTACCAGGAGAACACTGAAGCTTTCTTT
CDR3 protein: CASSYQENTEAFF

J gene: TRBJ2-2
D gene: .
V gene: TRBV18
clone size: .
CDR3 DNA: TGTGCCAGCTCACCATACTCTCTTGCAGGCGCAAACACCGGGGAGCTGTTTTTT
CDR3 protein: CASSPYSLAGANTGELFF

J gene: TRBJ1-1
D gene: .
V gene: TRBV7-3
clone size: .
CDR3 DNA: TGTGCCAGCAGCCCGACAGGCCTGAACACTGAAGCTTTCTTT
CDR3 protein: CASSPTGLNTEAFF

J gene: TRBJ2-5
D gene: .
V gene: TRBV5-4
clone size: .
CDR3 DNA: TGTGCCAGCAGCTTGTTAGGGGGGAGGGGGTTGGTAGAGACCCAGTACTTC
CDR3 protein: CASSLLGGRGLVETQYF

J gene: TRBJ2-5
D gene: .
V gene: TRBV30
clone size: .
CDR3 DNA: TGTGCCTCCCAACTCCTACCGCAAGAGACCCAGTACTTC
CDR3 protein: CASQLLPQETQYF

J gene: TRBJ2-1
D gene: TRBD1
V gene: TRBV14
clone size: .
CDR3 DNA: TGTGCCAGCAGGCTAAGGACAGGTGCCCAGAATGAGCAGTTCTTC
CDR3 protein: CASRLRTGAQNEQFF

J gene: TRBJ1-2
D gene: .
V gene: TRBV5-4
clone size: .
CDR3 DNA: TGTGCCAGCAGCCCCACGGGGTCCAGTGGAGCCTTC
CDR3 protein: CASSPTGSSGAF

J gene: TRBJ2-2
D gene: .
V gene: TRBV4-2
clone size: once
CDR3 DNA: TGTGCCAGCAGCCCCCCGGCCACGGGGGTAAACACCGGGGAGCTGTTTTTT
CDR3 protein: CASSPPATGVNTGELFF

J gene: TRBJ2-3
D gene: .
V gene: TRBV5-6
clone size: .
CDR3 DNA: TGTGCCAGCAGCTTGGCCGGGGATTTCACGGATACGCAGTATTTT
CDR3 protein: CASSLAGDFTDTQYF

J gene: TRBJ1-5
D gene: .
V gene: TRBV19
clone size: .
CDR3 DNA: TGTGCCAGTAGTCAGTCAGTCAATCAGCCCCAGCATTTT
CDR3 protein: CASSQSVNQPQHF

J gene: TRBJ2-7
D gene: .
V gene: TRBV6-5
clone size: .
CDR3 DNA: TGTGCCAGCAGTTACTCTCCCCCGCAGGCCGCCTACGAGCAGTACTTC
CDR3 protein: CASSYSPPQAAYEQYF

J gene: TRBJ1-2
D gene: TRBD1
V gene: TRBV6-5
clone size: once
CDR3 DNA: TGTGCCAGCAGTAAACCGGGACAGCCGCCTTATGGCTACACCTTC
CDR3 protein: CASSKPGQPPYGYTF

J gene: TRBJ2-5
D gene: .
V gene: TRBV4-1
clone size: .
CDR3 DNA: TGCGCCAGCAGCCACCCTCGGGGGATACAAGAGACCCAGTACTTC
CDR3 protein: CASSHPRGIQETQYF

J gene: TRBJ2-7
D gene: .
V gene: TRBV7-2
clone size: .
CDR3 DNA: TGTGCCAGCAGCCTAAGGGGGAGCTACGAGCAGTACTTC
CDR3 protein: CASSLRGSYEQYF

J gene: TRBJ2-3
D gene: .
V gene: TRBV7-2
clone size: .
CDR3 DNA: TGTGCCAGCAGCCGCCTAGGCACAGATACGCAGTATTTT
CDR3 protein: CASSRLGTDTQYF

J gene: TRBJ2-2
D gene: .
V gene: TRBV5-1
clone size: once
CDR3 DNA: TGCGCCAGCAGCGGAGCCCCTTTTCGGGAGCTGTTTTTT
CDR3 protein: CASSGAPFRELFF

J gene: TRBJ2-7
D gene: .
V gene: TRBV7-9
clone size: .
CDR3 DNA: TGTGCCAGCAGCTTAGGAGGGACCTACGAGCAGTACTTC
CDR3 protein: CASSLGGTYEQYF

J gene: TRBJ1-6
D gene: .
V gene: TRBV6-5
clone size: .
CDR3 DNA: TGTGCCAGCAGTTACGGCCGCGCTTCCGGAGCGTCACCCCTCCACTTT
CDR3 protein: CASSYGRASGASPLHF

J gene: TRBJ2-1
D gene: TRBD2
V gene: TRBV4-2
clone size: .
CDR3 DNA: TGTGCCAGCAGCCGAGCCGAGGGACTAGCGGGAGAAAATGAGCAGTTCTTC
CDR3 protein: CASSRAEGLAGENEQFF

J gene: TRBJ2-5
D gene: TRBD2
V gene: TRBV5-4
clone size: .
CDR3 DNA: TGTGCCAGCAGCACGACTAGCGGGGAGAACCAAGAGACCCAGTACTTC
CDR3 protein: CASSTTSGENQETQYF

J gene: TRBJ2-7
D gene: TRBD2
V gene: TRBV5-1
clone size: .
CDR3 DNA: TGCGCCAGCAGCCCGAGCGGGGGTACTGCCTACGAGCAGTACTTC
CDR3 protein: CASSPSGGTAYEQYF

J gene: TRBJ2-3
D gene: TRBD2
V gene: TRBV11-2
clone size: .
CDR3 DNA: TGTGCCAGCAGAAGACTAGCCTCAGATACGCAGTATTTT
CDR3 protein: CASRRLASDTQYF

J gene: TRBJ2-1
D gene: TRBD1
V gene: TRBV5-1
clone size: .
CDR3 DNA: TGCGCCAGCAGCCTGGGACAGGGGCCTTACAATGAGCAGTTCTTC
CDR3 protein: CASSLGQGPYNEQFF

J gene: TRBJ2-7
D gene: TRBD1
V gene: TRBV7-9
clone size: .
CDR3 DNA: TGTGCCAGCGAAGATACAGGGGGCCCCTACGAGCAGTACTTC
CDR3 protein: CASEDTGGPYEQYF

J gene: TRBJ2-4
D gene: TRBD1
V gene: TRBV2
clone size: .
CDR3 DNA: TGTGCCAGCAGGGACAGGAGTAAAAACATTCAGTACTTC
CDR3 protein: CASRDRSKNIQYF

J gene: TRBJ2-1
D gene: TRBD2
V gene: TRBV11-3
clone size: .
CDR3 DNA: TGTGCCAGCAGCTTAGGCGGGAGCTCCTACAATGAGCAGTTCTTC
CDR3 protein: CASSLGGSSYNEQFF

J gene: TRBJ1-6
D gene: TRBD1
V gene: TRBV7-2
clone size: .
CDR3 DNA: TGTGCCAGCAGCTTATTACCGGGACAGCCGAATTCACCCCTCCACTTT
CDR3 protein: CASSLLPGQPNSPLHF

J gene: TRBJ2-7
D gene: .
V gene: TRBV4-3
clone size: .
CDR3 DNA: TGCGCCAGCAGCCAAGATGTGGCAGGCTACGAGCAGTACTTC
CDR3 protein: CASSQDVAGYEQYF

J gene: TRBJ1-5
D gene: .
V gene: TRBV18
clone size: .
CDR3 DNA: TGTGCCAGCTCGCAGGGGCAGAATCAGCCCCAGCATTTT
CDR3 protein: CASSQGQNQPQHF

J gene: TRBJ2-7
D gene: .
V gene: TRBV30
clone size: .
CDR3 DNA: TGTGCCTGGATTAGTGTTTACGAGCAGTACTTC
CDR3 protein: CAWISVYEQYF

J gene: TRBJ2-2
D gene: .
V gene: TRBV30
clone size: .
CDR3 DNA: TGTGCCTGGGGGACGAGCGGGCCGAACACCGGGGAGCTGTTTTTT
CDR3 protein: CAWGTSGPNTGELFF

J gene: TRBJ2-3
D gene: TRBD2
V gene: TRBV4-2
clone size: .
CDR3 DNA: TGTGCCAGCAGCCAAGATCGGGGAGCGGGATACACAGATACGCAGTATTTT
CDR3 protein: CASSQDRGAGYTDTQYF

J gene: TRBJ1-5
D gene: .
V gene: TRBV19
clone size: .
CDR3 DNA: TGTGCCAGTAGTGCCGTCGACGGACATAGCAATCAGCCCCAGCATTTT
CDR3 protein: CASSAVDGHSNQPQHF

J gene: TRBJ1-5
D gene: .
V gene: TRBV25-1
clone size: .
CDR3 DNA: TGTGCCAGCAGAAAAGGGGGTTGGGGCAATCAGCCCCAGCATTTT
CDR3 protein: CASRKGGWGNQPQHF

J gene: TRBJ2-7
D gene: .
V gene: TRBV7-2
clone size: .
CDR3 DNA: TGTGCCAGCAGCTGGGGGGGCTGGGCTCCTAACGAGCAGTACTTC
CDR3 protein: CASSWGGWAPNEQYF

J gene: TRBJ2-7
D gene: .
V gene: TRBV7-9
clone size: .
CDR3 DNA: TGTGCCAGCGACAAAATCCATGGCGAGCAGTACTTC
CDR3 protein: CASDKIHGEQYF

J gene: TRBJ2-7
D gene: TRBD2
V gene: TRBV7-9
clone size: .
CDR3 DNA: TGTGCCAGCAGCTTAGCTAGCGGGGGGACCTACGAGCAGTACTTC
CDR3 protein: CASSLASGGTYEQYF

J gene: TRBJ1-6
D gene: .
V gene: TRBV7-9
clone size: .
CDR3 DNA: TGTGCCAGCAGCCCCGGCGGACTAAATAATTCACCCCTCCACTTT
CDR3 protein: CASSPGGLNNSPLHF